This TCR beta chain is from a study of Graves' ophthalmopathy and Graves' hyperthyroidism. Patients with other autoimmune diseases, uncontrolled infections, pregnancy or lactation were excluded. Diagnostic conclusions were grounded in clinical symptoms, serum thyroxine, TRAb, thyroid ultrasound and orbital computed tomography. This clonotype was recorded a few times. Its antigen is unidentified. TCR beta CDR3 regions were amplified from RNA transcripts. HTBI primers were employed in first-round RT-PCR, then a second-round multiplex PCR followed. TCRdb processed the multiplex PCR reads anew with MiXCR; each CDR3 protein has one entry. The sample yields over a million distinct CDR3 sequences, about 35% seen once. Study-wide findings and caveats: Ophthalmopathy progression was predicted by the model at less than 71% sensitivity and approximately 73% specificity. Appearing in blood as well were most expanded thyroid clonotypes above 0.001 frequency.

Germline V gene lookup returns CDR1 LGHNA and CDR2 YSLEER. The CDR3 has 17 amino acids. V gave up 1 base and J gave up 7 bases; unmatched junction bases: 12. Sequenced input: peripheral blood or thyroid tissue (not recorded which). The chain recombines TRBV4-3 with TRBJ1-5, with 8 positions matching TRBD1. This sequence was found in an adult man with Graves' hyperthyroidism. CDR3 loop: CASSQGVPGTGGQPQHF. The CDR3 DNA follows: TGCGCCAGCAGCCAAGGGGTTCCCGGGACAGGTGGGCAGCCCCAGCATTTT.